This TCR beta chain was identified during a study of cytotoxic CD8 clonotypes in ibrutinib-treated CLL. Method: immunoSEQ multiplex PCR; TCRdb's copy keeps in-frame clones and lacks some. The sample records some 140,000 clones, around four fifths being singletons. Notes on this clone: Its specificity is not known.

Germline loops: CDR1 MNHNS, CDR2 SASEGT. Trimming pared 10 bases from V and 1 base from J, leaving 16 bases between. The CDR3 consists of 15 residues. Points from the study as a whole: There were differences in sampling times between sustained-remission and progressing patients. Age-matched healthy donor levels were exceeded by baseline clonality, which tracked circulating CD8+ T-cell counts.

The V gene is TRBV6-1, the J gene TRBJ2-2; D is tentatively TRBD1 or TRBD2 (5 bases each). The TCR originated in a human donor with chronic lymphocytic leukemia. The input for sequencing was PBMCs, taken after 24 months of ibrutinib treatment. The CDR3 nucleotides read TGTGCCATCTCAACCGGGACGCAGAACACCGGGGAGCTGTTTTTT. This gives the protein CAISTGTQNTGELFF.